This T cell receptor (beta chain) was captured by sequencing in a study of regulatory T cells in long-lasting Graves disease. Study-level points and caveats: Persistent disease preferred TRBV28, TRBJ1-2 and TRBJ2-5.

Library construction for TCR beta used iRepertoire HTBI primers and Arm-PCR of CDR3 regions. TCRdb called the multiplex PCR reads again in MiXCR, with one record for every CDR3 protein. The top ten clones hold under 55% of a sample with more than 650,000 distinct CDR3 sequences, around 30% of them seen once. Described time point: persistent/refractory GD, antithyroid drugs over 5 years with positive TRAb. PBMCs provided the RNA from which the TCR library was made. The CDR3 spans 13 residues. Trimming removed 2 bases from V and 7 bases from J, with 8 bases in between. The germline CDR1 and CDR2 sequences are SEHNR and FQNEAQ (reference sequence). In its sample, this clonotype was seen a few times. What it recognizes is unknown.

The clonotype originates from a female donor with Graves disease. The source material was peripheral blood mononuclear cells (PBMCs), sampled when the disease was refractory, from a patient treated with antithyroid drugs. The genes are TRBV7-9 and TRBJ1-4, with D hard to call. The CDR3: CASSLSVTEKLFF. The CDR3 DNA reads as TGTGCCAGCAGCTTATCAGTCACTGAAAAACTGTTTTTT. Full variable domain (missing parts from reference TRBV7-9 and TRBJ1-4): DTGVSQNPRHKITKRGQNVTFRCDPISEHNRLYWYRQTLGQGPEFLTYFQNEAQLEKSRLLSDRFSAERPKGSFSTLEIQRTEQGDSAMYLCASSLSVTEKLFFGSGTQLSVL.